Reported below is one T cell receptor (beta chain). Time point described: persistent/refractory GD, antithyroid drugs over 5 years with positive TRAb. RNA extracted from PBMCs served as the sequencing template. Trimming removed 0 bases from V and 2 bases from J, with 11 bases in between. The germline CDR1 and CDR2 sequences are MNHEY and SVGEGT. The CDR3 totals 16 residues. The sample belongs to a study of regulatory T cells in long-lasting Graves disease. Sequencing libraries for TCR beta were prepared with iRepertoire HTBI primers and Arm-PCR of CDR3 regions. MiXCR, run by TCRdb on the multiplex PCR reads, gives a single entry per CDR3 protein. This sample yields around 430,000 distinct CDR3 sequences, of which about 22% are seen a single time; about an eighth belongs to the top ten.

The sequence came from a female donor with Graves disease. This specimen consisted of peripheral blood mononuclear cells (PBMCs), obtained when the disease was refractory, from a patient treated with antithyroid drugs. The rearrangement links TRBV6-2 or TRBV6-3 to TRBJ1-3; a weak D match, TRBD1 (5 bases). The CDR3 loop is CASSYSRRGAGNTIYF. CDR3 coding DNA: TGTGCCAGCAGTTACTCGAGGAGGGGAGCTGGAAACACCATATATTTT.